These T cell receptor beta chains were read from a single sample in a study of T-cell reconstitution after alpha-beta-depleted transplantation in children. TCRdb re-derived calls from the PCR reads in MiXCR, one entry per CDR3 protein. The table includes hundreds of thousands of distinct CDR3 sequences, approximately 12% detected once. Sample: PBMCs, mostly from graft donor cells, taken 360 days after TCRalphabeta/CD19-depleted stem cell transplant. These receptors all stem from a male patient younger than 18 who had a stem cell transplant for acute myeloid leukemia, so the T cells may come from the graft donor. The CDR3 runs from the conserved cysteine through the conserved F or W. Fields, in order: clone size, J gene, D gene, V gene, CDR3 length, CDR3 protein, CDR3 DNA. The D gene is left open where the match is weak. Some rows mark clone size as missing; the rest say once, few, many or name a class of expanded clone.

clone_size: many
j_call: TRBJ1-1
d_call: -
v_call: TRBV28
cdr3_length: 13
cdr3_aa: CASSPSTDTEAFF
cdr3_nt: TGTGCCAGCAGTCCCTCCACTGACACTGAAGCTTTCTTT

clone_size: once
j_call: TRBJ2-7
d_call: TRBD2
v_call: TRBV4-2
cdr3_length: 17
cdr3_aa: CASSQDRSGTSHDEQYF
cdr3_nt: TGTGCCAGCAGCCAAGATAGGAGTGGGACTAGCCACGACGAGCAGTACTTC

clone_size: -
j_call: TRBJ2-7
d_call: TRBD1
v_call: TRBV18
cdr3_length: 16
cdr3_aa: CASSSGQGSVVYEQYF
cdr3_nt: TGTGCCAGCTCATCCGGACAGGGTAGTGTAGTGTACGAGCAGTACTTC

clone_size: -
j_call: TRBJ2-3
d_call: TRBD2
v_call: TRBV5-1
cdr3_length: 15
cdr3_aa: CASSLPSGATDTQYF
cdr3_nt: TGCGCCAGCAGCTTGCCTAGCGGGGCCACAGATACGCAGTATTTT

clone_size: -
j_call: TRBJ2-5
d_call: -
v_call: TRBV12-3/TRBV12-4
cdr3_length: 12
cdr3_aa: CASSLARGPQYF
cdr3_nt: TGTGCCAGCAGTTTAGCGAGGGGCCCCCAGTACTTC

clone_size: few
j_call: TRBJ2-2
d_call: -
v_call: TRBV5-1
cdr3_length: 15
cdr3_aa: CASSVGPPGPGELFF
cdr3_nt: TGCGCCAGCAGCGTCGGGCCGCCAGGTCCCGGGGAGCTGTTTTTT

clone_size: few
j_call: TRBJ1-1
d_call: -
v_call: TRBV12-3/TRBV12-4
cdr3_length: 13
cdr3_aa: CASSFLAVTEAFF
cdr3_nt: TGTGCCAGCAGTTTTCTGGCGGTCACTGAAGCTTTCTTT

clone_size: -
j_call: TRBJ1-1
d_call: -
v_call: TRBV29-1
cdr3_length: 14
cdr3_aa: CSVEPLRGNTEAFF
cdr3_nt: TGCAGCGTTGAACCCTTAAGGGGGAACACTGAAGCTTTCTTT

clone_size: -
j_call: TRBJ2-3
d_call: -
v_call: TRBV21-1
cdr3_length: 16
cdr3_aa: CASSNPQGLPTDTQYF
cdr3_nt: TGTGCCAGCAGCAACCCCCAGGGACTACCTACAGATACGCAGTATTTT

clone_size: -
j_call: TRBJ2-5
d_call: TRBD2
v_call: TRBV12-3/TRBV12-4
cdr3_length: 17
cdr3_aa: CASSLKSSGRADQTQYF
cdr3_nt: TGTGCCAGCAGTTTAAAATCTAGCGGGAGGGCCGATCAGACCCAGTACTTC

clone_size: few
j_call: TRBJ2-7
d_call: -
v_call: TRBV21-1
cdr3_length: 14
cdr3_aa: CASSKDGDSDEQYF
cdr3_nt: TGTGCCAGCAGCAAAGACGGGGATTCGGACGAGCAGTACTTC

clone_size: -
j_call: TRBJ1-1
d_call: -
v_call: TRBV28
cdr3_length: 15
cdr3_aa: CASPGALGPDTEAFF
cdr3_nt: TGTGCCAGCCCAGGGGCCTTGGGGCCCGACACTGAAGCTTTCTTT

clone_size: -
j_call: TRBJ1-6
d_call: -
v_call: TRBV6-1
cdr3_length: 14
cdr3_aa: CASSEAWGDSPLHF
cdr3_nt: TGTGCCAGCAGTGAAGCGTGGGGGGATTCACCCCTCCACTTT

clone_size: once
j_call: TRBJ2-2
d_call: -
v_call: TRBV20-1
cdr3_length: 16
cdr3_aa: CSARDLVGMNTGELFF
cdr3_nt: TGCAGTGCTAGAGATCTTGTCGGGATGAACACCGGGGAGCTGTTTTTT

clone_size: -
j_call: TRBJ2-1
d_call: TRBD2
v_call: TRBV15
cdr3_length: 20
cdr3_aa: CATSRDMGASGRAAHNEQFF
cdr3_nt: TGTGCCACCAGCAGAGATATGGGGGCTAGCGGGAGGGCCGCCCACAATGAGCAGTTCTTC

clone_size: -
j_call: TRBJ2-4
d_call: -
v_call: TRBV4-3
cdr3_length: 16
cdr3_aa: CASSQDWQGAKNIQYF
cdr3_nt: TGCGCCAGCAGCCAAGATTGGCAGGGCGCCAAAAACATTCAGTACTTC

clone_size: -
j_call: TRBJ1-2
d_call: TRBD1
v_call: TRBV4-3
cdr3_length: 15
cdr3_aa: CASSQDTGGNYGYTF
cdr3_nt: TGCGCCAGCAGCCAAGACACAGGGGGCAACTATGGCTACACCTTC

clone_size: few
j_call: TRBJ2-7
d_call: TRBD1
v_call: TRBV5-1
cdr3_length: 13
cdr3_aa: CASSVQGDYEQYF
cdr3_nt: TGCGCCAGCAGTGTACAGGGGGATTACGAGCAGTACTTC

clone_size: -
j_call: TRBJ2-3
d_call: -
v_call: TRBV30
cdr3_length: 11
cdr3_aa: CAWSITDTEYF
cdr3_nt: TGTGCCTGGAGTATCACAGATACGGAGTATTTT

clone_size: -
j_call: TRBJ1-1
d_call: TRBD1
v_call: TRBV28
cdr3_length: 16
cdr3_aa: CASSLTGIVMNTEAFF
cdr3_nt: TGTGCCAGCAGTCTGACAGGGATTGTGATGAACACTGAAGCTTTCTTT

clone_size: -
j_call: TRBJ2-7
d_call: TRBD1
v_call: TRBV7-9
cdr3_length: 15
cdr3_aa: CASSFTGTAGYEQYF
cdr3_nt: TGTGCCAGCAGCTTCACCGGGACAGCCGGATACGAGCAGTACTTC

clone_size: few
j_call: TRBJ2-1
d_call: TRBD2
v_call: TRBV9
cdr3_length: 14
cdr3_aa: CASSVASGSNEQFF
cdr3_nt: TGTGCCAGCAGCGTGGCTAGCGGGAGTAATGAGCAGTTCTTC

clone_size: -
j_call: TRBJ2-3
d_call: -
v_call: TRBV14
cdr3_length: 12
cdr3_aa: CASRQDTDTQYF
cdr3_nt: TGTGCCAGCAGACAGGACACAGATACGCAGTATTTT

clone_size: -
j_call: TRBJ2-4
d_call: -
v_call: TRBV12-2
cdr3_length: 18
cdr3_aa: CASRLVIARIRSKNIQYF
cdr3_nt: TGTGCAAGTCGCTTAGTCATCGCGCGTATAAGGTCCAAAAACATTCAGTACTTC

clone_size: few
j_call: TRBJ2-1
d_call: -
v_call: TRBV3-1
cdr3_length: 12
cdr3_aa: CASSPLMGEQFF
cdr3_nt: TGTGCCAGCAGCCCATTAATGGGTGAGCAGTTCTTC

clone_size: -
j_call: TRBJ2-1
d_call: TRBD2
v_call: TRBV27
cdr3_length: 15
cdr3_aa: CASRLWASGDNEQFF
cdr3_nt: TGTGCCAGCAGGCTATGGGCTAGCGGTGACAATGAGCAGTTCTTC

clone_size: many
j_call: TRBJ2-1
d_call: TRBD2
v_call: TRBV19
cdr3_length: 13
cdr3_aa: CASVAGIYNEQFF
cdr3_nt: TGTGCCAGTGTAGCGGGAATCTACAATGAGCAGTTCTTC

clone_size: many
j_call: TRBJ2-5
d_call: -
v_call: TRBV20-1
cdr3_length: 13
cdr3_aa: CSARKDGQETQYF
cdr3_nt: TGCAGTGCTAGAAAGGACGGCCAAGAGACCCAGTACTTC

clone_size: -
j_call: TRBJ2-2
d_call: -
v_call: TRBV7-7
cdr3_length: 12
cdr3_aa: CASSPMSGELFF
cdr3_nt: TGTGCTAGCAGTCCTATGAGCGGGGAGCTGTTTTTT

clone_size: -
j_call: TRBJ2-2
d_call: -
v_call: TRBV29-1
cdr3_length: 12
cdr3_aa: CSAECGTGELFF
cdr3_nt: TGCAGCGCTGAGTGTGGCACCGGGGAGCTGTTTTTT

clone_size: -
j_call: TRBJ2-1
d_call: TRBD2
v_call: TRBV4-3
cdr3_length: 17
cdr3_aa: CASSQAHQGLGYNEQFF
cdr3_nt: TGCGCCAGCAGCCAAGCACACCAGGGACTAGGTTATAATGAGCAGTTCTTC

clone_size: -
j_call: TRBJ2-2
d_call: -
v_call: TRBV25-1
cdr3_length: 16
cdr3_aa: CASSEFGGPNTGELFF
cdr3_nt: TGTGCCAGCAGTGAATTTGGGGGGCCGAACACCGGGGAGCTGTTTTTT

clone_size: few
j_call: TRBJ2-1
d_call: -
v_call: TRBV27
cdr3_length: 16
cdr3_aa: CASRGTAGEGNNEQFF
cdr3_nt: TGTGCCAGCCGGGGGACAGCGGGAGAGGGAAACAATGAGCAGTTCTTC

clone_size: -
j_call: TRBJ2-5
d_call: TRBD1
v_call: TRBV7-6
cdr3_length: 14
cdr3_aa: CASSLATGVETQYF
cdr3_nt: TGTGCCAGCAGCTTAGCGACAGGGGTGGAGACCCAGTACTTC

clone_size: few
j_call: TRBJ1-1
d_call: -
v_call: TRBV7-6
cdr3_length: 13
cdr3_aa: CASSWTANTEAFF
cdr3_nt: TGTGCCAGCAGCTGGACGGCGAACACTGAAGCTTTCTTT

clone_size: many
j_call: TRBJ2-1
d_call: TRBD2
v_call: TRBV9
cdr3_length: 18
cdr3_aa: CASSLLGRALDSYNEQFF
cdr3_nt: TGTGCCAGCAGCCTATTGGGGAGGGCCTTAGACTCCTACAATGAGCAGTTCTTC

clone_size: -
j_call: TRBJ2-1
d_call: -
v_call: TRBV12-3/TRBV12-4
cdr3_length: 14
cdr3_aa: CASSLGLVEKEQFF
cdr3_nt: TGTGCCAGCAGTTTAGGACTAGTGGAAAAGGAGCAGTTCTTC

clone_size: -
j_call: TRBJ2-1
d_call: TRBD2
v_call: TRBV6-1
cdr3_length: 14
cdr3_aa: CASSRTSGPDEQFF
cdr3_nt: TGTGCCAGCAGCCGGACTAGCGGGCCCGATGAGCAGTTCTTC

clone_size: many
j_call: TRBJ2-7
d_call: -
v_call: TRBV5-1
cdr3_length: 16
cdr3_aa: CASSSRSRQTGDEQYF
cdr3_nt: TGCGCCAGCAGCTCCCGGTCGAGGCAGACGGGCGACGAGCAGTACTTC

clone_size: many
j_call: TRBJ2-7
d_call: TRBD1
v_call: TRBV28
cdr3_length: 16
cdr3_aa: CASSVIEGAGLPKQYF
cdr3_nt: TGTGCCAGCAGCGTCATCGAGGGGGCAGGCCTCCCAAAGCAGTACTTC

clone_size: few
j_call: TRBJ1-4
d_call: -
v_call: TRBV5-1
cdr3_length: 17
cdr3_aa: CASSLAGVEVTNEKLFF
cdr3_nt: TGCGCCAGCAGCTTGGCGGGGGTAGAAGTCACTAATGAAAAACTGTTTTTT

clone_size: few
j_call: TRBJ2-3
d_call: -
v_call: TRBV20-1
cdr3_length: 16
cdr3_aa: CSAQGGGSTLPDTQYF
cdr3_nt: TGCAGTGCCCAAGGGGGGGGGAGTACTCTCCCAGATACGCAGTATTTT

clone_size: -
j_call: TRBJ1-5
d_call: TRBD1
v_call: TRBV7-8
cdr3_length: 16
cdr3_aa: CASSSTGGLSNQPQHF
cdr3_nt: TGTGCCAGCAGCAGCACAGGGGGACTTAGCAATCAGCCCCAGCATTTT

clone_size: -
j_call: TRBJ1-6
d_call: TRBD1
v_call: TRBV2
cdr3_length: 14
cdr3_aa: CASSPTGDNSPLHF
cdr3_nt: TGTGCCAGCAGCCCGACAGGGGACAATTCACCCCTCCACTTT

clone_size: -
j_call: TRBJ1-2
d_call: -
v_call: TRBV12-3/TRBV12-4
cdr3_length: 13
cdr3_aa: CASSPLRGFGYTF
cdr3_nt: TGTGCCAGCAGCCCTCTGCGGGGCTTTGGCTACACCTTC

clone_size: -
j_call: TRBJ2-1
d_call: -
v_call: TRBV15
cdr3_length: 13
cdr3_aa: CATNRGRYNEQFF
cdr3_nt: TGTGCCACCAACCGGGGGCGGTACAATGAGCAGTTCTTC

clone_size: few
j_call: TRBJ2-5
d_call: -
v_call: TRBV11-2
cdr3_length: 14
cdr3_aa: CASRRGLVEETQYF
cdr3_nt: TGTGCCAGCAGACGGGGCCTAGTCGAAGAGACCCAGTACTTC

clone_size: few
j_call: TRBJ2-7
d_call: -
v_call: TRBV7-9
cdr3_length: 17
cdr3_aa: CASSLARQDHPAYEQYF
cdr3_nt: TGTGCCAGCAGCTTAGCGCGCCAGGACCATCCAGCCTACGAGCAGTACTTC

clone_size: few
j_call: TRBJ2-7
d_call: TRBD1
v_call: TRBV9
cdr3_length: 15
cdr3_aa: CASSSPEGQGGEQYF
cdr3_nt: TGTGCCAGCAGCTCCCCCGAGGGACAGGGGGGCGAGCAGTACTTC

clone_size: few
j_call: TRBJ2-1
d_call: -
v_call: TRBV20-1
cdr3_length: 14
cdr3_aa: CSARVPRNYNEQFF
cdr3_nt: TGCAGTGCTAGAGTTCCGCGTAACTACAATGAGCAGTTCTTC